This T cell receptor beta chain was captured in a study of OX40 agonist ivuxolimab in advanced cancers. Study-level information: With ivuxolimab, an agonistic anti-OX40 (CD134) antibody, patients were treated. Study results and limitations: Near-lowest levels of clonal expansion characterized partial responders at 0.1-3.0 mg/kg.

V dropped 5 bases and J dropped 1 base, with 12 bases sitting between them. The germline gives CDR1 MDHEN, CDR2 SYDVKM. The CDR3 covers 15 residues. This table comes from immunoSEQ multiplex PCR, and its TCRdb copy is limited to in-frame clones, with some not included. The profile shows about 80,000 clones, approximately 86% of them singletons. As for this clone: Its matching antigen is unknown.

This TCR came from an adult with an advanced solid tumor such as melanoma, head and neck, liver or kidney cancer. The J gene is TRBJ1-3, the V gene TRBV28; D is ambiguous. The specimen was CD4+ or CD8+ T cells sorted from blood, collected in a trial of the OX40 agonist ivuxolimab. CDR3 sequence (DNA): TGTGCCAGCAGTCTCCTATGGCAATCTGGAAACACCATATATTTT. Translated, it gives CASSLLWQSGNTIYF.